These T cell receptor beta chains were read from a single sample in a study of T cell clones after liver transplantation. Measured with immunoSEQ multiplex PCR; TCRdb has only the in-frame clones, and not every one. The sample has around 60,000 clones, about two thirds seen once. The sequencing used CD4+ T cells from blood, collected before liver transplant. The receptors derive from a human donor who received a liver transplant. CDR3s include the opening cysteine and the closing phenylalanine or tryptophan. D genes are given only for firm matches. Expanded clones are given a class, and other clones once, few, many or no size at all.

TRBV19	NA	TRBJ2-7	NA	CASSIGGSPYEQYF	TGTGCCAGTAGTATTGGGGGGTCCCCCTACGAGCAGTACTTC
TRBV5-6	NA	TRBJ2-7	TRBD1	CASSLPGTGGYEQYF	TGTGCCAGCAGCCTACCCGGGACAGGGGGCTACGAGCAGTACTTC
TRBV4-2	NA	TRBJ2-3	NA	CASSQEGEGGLSDTQYF	TGTGCCAGCAGCCAAGAGGGGGAGGGGGGGCTCTCAGATACGCAGTATTTT
TRBV7-2	NA	TRBJ2-5	TRBD1	CASSSGVGQGQETQYF	TGTGCCAGCAGCTCCGGTGTGGGACAGGGGCAAGAGACCCAGTACTTC
TRBV29-1	NA	TRBJ2-3	NA	CSALTGYTDTQYF	TGCAGCGCCCTGACTGGGTACACAGATACGCAGTATTTT
TRBV4-2	NA	TRBJ1-4	TRBD1	CASSQSIVRQGGTLATNEKLFF	TGTGCCAGCAGCCAATCTATAGTTCGACAGGGTGGAACCCTTGCAACTAATGAAAAACTGTTTTTT
TRBV27	once	TRBJ2-7	TRBD1	CASRSAGTGFDEQYF	TGTGCCAGCAGGTCTGCCGGGACAGGGTTCGACGAGCAGTACTTC
TRBV6-6	NA	TRBJ2-2	NA	CASSYRLAGGELFF	TGTGCCAGCAGTTACCGGCTAGCCGGCGGGGAGCTGTTTTTT
TRBV7-2	NA	TRBJ2-1	NA	CASSPQTFAGDNEQFF	TGTGCCAGCAGCCCACAAACGTTCGCCGGGGACAATGAGCAGTTCTTC
TRBV9	few	TRBJ2-3	TRBD2	CASSVARGADTQYF	TGTGCCAGCAGCGTAGCGCGGGGGGCAGATACGCAGTATTTT
TRBV29-1	NA	TRBJ2-1	TRBD1	CSAYRDRSYNEQFF	TGCAGCGCCTATCGGGACAGGTCCTACAATGAGCAGTTCTTC
TRBV7-3	many	TRBJ2-1	TRBD1	CASSPGGNNEQFF	TGTGCCAGCAGTCCAGGGGGTAACAATGAGCAGTTCTTC
TRBV7-2	NA	TRBJ2-3	NA	CASSLGGPTDTQYF	TGTGCCAGCAGCTTAGGCGGTCCCACAGATACGCAGTATTTT
TRBV6-6	NA	TRBJ1-1	NA	CASSYGFGVATEAFF	TGTGCCAGCAGTTATGGGTTCGGGGTGGCCACTGAAGCTTTCTTT
TRBV6-1	few	TRBJ1-5	NA	CASSGTGLLQPQHF	TGTGCCAGCAGTGGAACAGGGTTACTTCAGCCCCAGCATTTT
TRBV11-2	many	TRBJ1-6	NA	CASSLHPRDSPLHF	TGTGCCAGCAGCTTACATCCCCGAGATTCACCCCTCCACTTT
TRBV7-9	NA	TRBJ2-6	TRBD1	CASSTGQDHSGANVLTF	TGTGCCAGCAGCACAGGACAGGACCACTCTGGGGCCAACGTCCTGACTTTC
TRBV4-1	NA	TRBJ2-1	NA	CASSQDRRGNEQFF	TGCGCCAGCAGCCAAGATCGAAGAGGGAATGAGCAGTTCTTC
TRBV28	NA	TRBJ2-7	NA	CASSPARLIFYEQYF	TGTGCCAGCAGTCCCGCACGACTAATATTCTACGAGCAGTACTTC
TRBV28	NA	TRBJ2-7	TRBD1	CASSSTDRAYEQYF	TGTGCCAGCAGTTCTACGGACAGGGCCTACGAGCAGTACTTC
TRBV5-1	NA	TRBJ2-3	NA	CASRLHSSTDTQYF	TGCGCCAGCAGACTTCACTCTAGCACAGATACGCAGTATTTT
TRBV5-6	NA	TRBJ2-3	NA	CASSLVGARTDTQYF	TGTGCCAGCAGCTTGGTGGGGGCCCGCACAGATACGCAGTATTTT
TRBV10-1	NA	TRBJ1-6	TRBD1	CASPPGVTTGGYNSPLHF	TGCGCCAGTCCCCCCGGGGTAACTACAGGGGGCTATAATTCACCCCTCCACTTT
TRBV29-1	NA	TRBJ2-3	NA	CSVVRSDTQYF	TGCAGCGTTGTGAGATCAGATACGCAGTATTTT
TRBV5-6	NA	TRBJ1-2	NA	CASSLLAGAGDGYTF	TGTGCCAGCAGCTTGTTAGCGGGCGCAGGAGACGGCTACACCTTC
TRBV6-5	NA	TRBJ1-2	NA	CASSLQGIDDYGYTF	TGTGCCAGCAGTCTACAGGGAATTGATGACTATGGCTACACCTTC
TRBV30	NA	TRBJ2-3	NA	CAYGGSTDTQYF	TGTGCCTATGGAGGCTCGACAGATACGCAGTATTTT
TRBV5-6	NA	TRBJ2-2	TRBD2	CASSLLAGELFF	TGTGCCAGCAGCTTACTAGCGGGGGAGCTGTTTTTT
TRBV7-9	NA	TRBJ1-1	NA	CASSPPNSHTEAFF	TGTGCCAGCAGCCCACCCAATAGCCACACTGAAGCTTTCTTT
TRBV5-1	NA	TRBJ1-1	NA	CASSLDTNTEAFF	TGCGCCAGCAGCTTGGATACAAACACTGAAGCTTTCTTT
TRBV7-2	NA	TRBJ1-2	TRBD1	CASIPGQVYDGYTF	TGTGCCAGCATTCCGGGACAGGTGTACGATGGCTACACCTTC
TRBV25-1	NA	TRBJ2-2	TRBD1	CASSASGTVGPGELFF	TGTGCCAGCAGTGCATCCGGGACAGTCGGGCCCGGGGAGCTGTTTTTT
TRBV18	NA	TRBJ1-3	NA	CASSLRHDSGNTIYF	TGTGCCAGCTCACTCCGACATGACTCTGGAAACACCATATATTTT
TRBV5-1	NA	TRBJ2-7	NA	CASSPLEGSYEQYF	TGCGCCAGCAGCCCTTTGGAGGGCTCCTACGAGCAGTACTTC
TRBV2	many	TRBJ1-4	NA	CASTEVFNEKLFF	TGTGCCAGCACCGAGGTTTTTAATGAAAAACTGTTTTTT
TRBV28	many	TRBJ1-2	TRBD1	CASWKQGVANYGYTF	TGTGCCAGCTGGAAGCAGGGGGTAGCTAACTATGGCTACACCTTC
TRBV5-4	NA	TRBJ2-3	TRBD1	CASSRSGQGRTDTQYF	TGTGCCAGCAGCCGGTCAGGACAGGGCCGCACAGATACGCAGTATTTT
TRBV6-1	NA	TRBJ2-3	NA	CASSVGGDTQYF	TGTGCCAGCAGCGTGGGGGGAGATACGCAGTATTTT
TRBV18	NA	TRBJ2-2	TRBD1	CASSLRTGGDTGELFF	TGTGCCAGCTCATTGCGGACAGGGGGAGACACCGGGGAGCTGTTTTTT
TRBV7-7	NA	TRBJ2-5	TRBD2	CASSTGASGGGRGETQYF	TGTGCTAGCAGCACAGGGGCTAGCGGGGGGGGACGGGGAGAGACCCAGTACTTC
TRBV18	NA	TRBJ2-7	TRBD1	CASSPPGTGGYEQYF	TGTGCCAGCTCACCACCGGGGACAGGGGGCTACGAGCAGTACTTC
TRBV6-1	NA	TRBJ1-4	NA	CASSELSGGGEKLFF	TGTGCCAGCAGTGAGCTAAGTGGGGGAGGTGAAAAACTGTTTTTT
TRBV5-1	NA	TRBJ2-2	NA	CASSFRGGSTGELFF	TGCGCCAGCAGCTTTCGTGGGGGGTCCACCGGGGAGCTGTTTTTT
TRBV25-1	many	TRBJ1-1	NA	CASSSGLENTEAFF	TGTGCCAGCAGTTCAGGGCTAGAGAACACTGAAGCTTTCTTT
TRBV6-6	NA	TRBJ2-7	TRBD2	CASSYERGATYEQYF	TGTGCCAGCAGTTACGAGCGGGGGGCAACCTACGAGCAGTACTTC
TRBV4-1	NA	TRBJ1-5	NA	CASSQGLGASNQPQHF	TGCGCCAGCAGCCAAGGTTTAGGGGCAAGCAATCAGCCCCAGCATTTT
TRBV7-3	few	TRBJ1-1	NA	CASSRRGEGYTEAFF	TGTGCCAGCAGCCGTAGGGGCGAAGGGTACACTGAAGCTTTCTTT
TRBV28	NA	TRBJ1-4	TRBD1	CASSRGTGATNEKLFF	TGTGCCAGCAGCCGAGGGACAGGGGCGACTAATGAAAAACTGTTTTTT
TRBV28	NA	TRBJ1-5	NA	CATEDFSNQPQHF	TGTGCCACCGAGGATTTTAGCAATCAGCCCCAGCATTTT